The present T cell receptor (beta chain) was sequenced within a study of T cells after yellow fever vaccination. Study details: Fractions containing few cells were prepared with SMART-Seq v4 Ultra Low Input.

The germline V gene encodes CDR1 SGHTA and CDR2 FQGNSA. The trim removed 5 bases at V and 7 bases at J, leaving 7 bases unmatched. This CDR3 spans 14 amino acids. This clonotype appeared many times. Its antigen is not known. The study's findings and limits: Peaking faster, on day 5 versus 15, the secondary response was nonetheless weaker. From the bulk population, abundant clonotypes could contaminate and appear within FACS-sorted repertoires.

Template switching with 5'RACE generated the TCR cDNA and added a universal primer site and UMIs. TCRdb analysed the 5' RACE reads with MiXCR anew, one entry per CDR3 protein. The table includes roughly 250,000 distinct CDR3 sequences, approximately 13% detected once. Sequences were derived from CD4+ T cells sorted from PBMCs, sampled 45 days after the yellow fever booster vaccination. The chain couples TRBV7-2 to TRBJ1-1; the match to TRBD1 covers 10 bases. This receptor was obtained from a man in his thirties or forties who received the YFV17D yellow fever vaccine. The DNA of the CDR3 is TGTGCCAGCAGCCCCAGACAGGGGGCCGGTGAAGCTTTCTTT. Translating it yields CASSPRQGAGEAFF.